A selection of T cell receptor beta chains follows, all from one sample in a study of blood T cell repertoires in COVID-19. This table comes from immunoSEQ multiplex PCR, and its TCRdb copy is limited to in-frame clones, with some not included. The sample lists approximately 190,000 clones, 80% to 85% occurring once. The specimen sequenced was peripheral blood. These receptors came from a woman between 35 and 50 years old with acute or convalescent COVID-19. The conserved cysteine and the conserved F or W are not part of the CDR3 here. The D gene is left open where the match is weak. Clone size is not always given. Where it is, it says once, few, many or a class for expanded clones.

abundance: NA
v_gene: TRBV4-1
j_gene: TRBJ1-3
d_gene: TRBD1
CDR3aa: ASSQDGTQGDTIY

abundance: NA
v_gene: TRBV5-1
j_gene: TRBJ2-2
d_gene: NA
CDR3aa: ASSRTGNTGELF

abundance: NA
v_gene: TRBV5-1
j_gene: TRBJ2-1
d_gene: NA
CDR3aa: ASAAQRSSYNEQF

abundance: NA
v_gene: TRBV20-1
j_gene: TRBJ2-1
d_gene: NA
CDR3aa: SASLQWSGEQF

abundance: NA
v_gene: TRBV4-2
j_gene: TRBJ1-1
d_gene: NA
CDR3aa: ASSQDWGGTRATEAF

abundance: NA
v_gene: TRBV12-1
j_gene: TRBJ1-2
d_gene: NA
CDR3aa: ATGLDSSRWGEGRTVYGYT

abundance: NA
v_gene: TRBV6-4
j_gene: TRBJ2-1
d_gene: NA
CDR3aa: AISNEQF

abundance: NA
v_gene: TRBV11-2
j_gene: TRBJ2-7
d_gene: NA
CDR3aa: ASSPRGGVEQY

abundance: NA
v_gene: TRBV5-4
j_gene: TRBJ2-5
d_gene: TRBD2
CDR3aa: ASSSGRGYQETQY

abundance: NA
v_gene: TRBV30
j_gene: TRBJ2-7
d_gene: TRBD2
CDR3aa: AWRTTSGTYEQY

abundance: NA
v_gene: TRBV6-5
j_gene: TRBJ1-1
d_gene: TRBD1
CDR3aa: ASSLGQGSEAF

abundance: NA
v_gene: TRBV19
j_gene: TRBJ2-7
d_gene: TRBD2
CDR3aa: ASSKSGVYYEQY

abundance: few
v_gene: TRBV7-9
j_gene: TRBJ2-3
d_gene: TRBD2
CDR3aa: ASSSGRGVDGTDTQY

abundance: NA
v_gene: TRBV7-6
j_gene: TRBJ2-3
d_gene: TRBD2
CDR3aa: ASTPLAGGLDTQY